The 18 T cell receptor beta chains in this list originate from one sample, sequenced in a study of T cell clonotyping in hematopoietic cell transplantation. The data were produced by immunoSEQ multiplex PCR, yet TCRdb's version contains in-frame clones alone and is incomplete. The repertoire holds 10,000 to 15,000 clones, about 70% seen once, with 14% to 15% in the top ten. The sequencing used peripheral blood mononuclear cells, collected 180 days after allogeneic stem cell transplant. The source is a male patient aged 60 to 75 who had an allogeneic stem cell transplant from an unrelated donor, so the T cells may come from the graft donor. Some clones in this sample may be carry-over from other donors' samples.

V is TRBV7-3 and J is TRBJ2-6; no definite D call. Trimming left V 3 bases short and J 0 bases short, with 15 bases between. CDR1 SGHTA and CDR2 FQGTGA come from the germline V gene. CDR3 length: 18 residues. DNA of the CDR3: TGTGCCAGCAGCTTTTCCGGCGGAACGAACTCTGGGGCCAACGTCCTGACTTTC. Residues: CASSFSGGTNSGANVLTF.

This clone appeared once. V is TRBV6-5 and J is TRBJ1-5; D ambiguous. CDR1 and CDR2 (germline): MNHEY, SVGAGI. V was trimmed by 0 bases and J by 5 bases, leaving 8 bases between them. The CDR3 length is 14 residues. CDR3 nucleotide sequence: TGTGCCAGCAGTTACTCAGGACTACATCAGCCCCAGCATTTT. This encodes CASSYSGLHQPQHF.

In its sample, this clone was seen a few times. J is TRBJ1-2 and V is TRBV30; D gene ambiguous. V shed 5 bases and J shed 4 bases, with 14 bases lying between them. Germline CDR1 is GTSNPN and CDR2 is SVGIG (reference sequence). This CDR3 contains 13 residues. The CDR3 reads CAWCLGSSYGYTF. CDR3 in DNA: TGTGCCTGGTGTCTCGGCAGTTCCTATGGCTACACCTTC.

Judged by abundance, this clone is medium-sized. The rearrangement joins TRBV6-1 to TRBJ2-7; no reliable D call. V dropped 5 bases and J dropped 9 bases, with 11 bases sitting between them. CDR1 MNHNS and CDR2 SASEGT come from the germline V gene. The CDR3 totals 11 residues. CDR3: CASSWGRVQYF. CDR3 in DNA: TGTGCCAGCAGTTGGGGTAGGGTGCAGTACTTC.

This chain uses TRBV25-1 with TRBJ2-1; D not resolved. CDR3 length equals 13 residues. Germline V CDR1 and CDR2: MGHDK, SYGVNS. V shed 4 bases and J shed 5 bases, with 9 bases lying between them. CDR3 DNA: TGTGCCAGCAGTGCTCCAGGACACAATGAGCAGTTCTTC. It encodes CASSAPGHNEQFF.

The CDR3 loop is CASSPGEKLFF. DNA of the CDR3: TGTGCCAGCTCCCCTGGTGAAAAACTGTTTTTT. The chain is built from TRBV6-5 and TRBJ1-4; D uncertain. Trimming left V 8 bases short and J 7 bases short, with 8 bases between. CDR1 MNHEY and CDR2 SVGAGI come from the germline V gene. CDR3 length: 11 residues.

J is TRBJ2-7 and V is TRBV21-1. TRBV21-1 is labeled a pseudogene. The CDR3 is made up of 15 amino acids. The CDR3 region is CASSNLPAPYYEQYF. The CDR3 nucleotides read TGTGCCAGCAGCAATCTGCCCGCTCCATACTACGAGCAGTACTTC.

The chain links TRBV6-6 to TRBJ1-5, with D possibly being TRBD1 (6 bases). The CDR3 sequence is 14 residues long. V lost 7 bases, J lost 0 bases, and 10 bases lay in between. Germline CDR1 is MNHNY and CDR2 is SVGAGI (reference sequence). The CDR3: CASIDRLSNQPQHF. CDR3 coding DNA: TGTGCCAGCATCGACAGGCTTAGCAATCAGCCCCAGCATTTT.

V and J are TRBV30 and TRBJ2-7, with unresolved D. Deletions cut 2 bases from V and 3 bases from J, with 11 bases between. Germline V gene sequence: CDR1 GTSNPN, CDR2 SVGIG (reference sequence). The CDR3 extends over 13 amino acids. CDR3 in DNA: TGTGCCTGGAGTCTGGGAACAGACTACGAGCAGTACTTC. This translates into CAWSLGTDYEQYF. Looking up the rest from reference TRBV30 and TRBJ2-7 gives the full variable domain: SQTIHQWPATLVQPVGSPLSLECTVEGTSNPNLYWYRQAAGRGLQLLFYSVGIGQISSEVPQNLSASRPQDRQFILSSKKLLLSDSGFYLCAWSLGTDYEQYFGPGTRLTVT.

The chain has TRBV4-1 and TRBJ1-5; the D is unclear. The CDR3 sequence is 15 residues long. In germline, CDR1 is MGHRA, CDR2 YSYEKL. The ends were cut back, 2 bases at V and 0 bases at J, with 8 bases in the middle. CDR3: CASSQIQNSNQPQHF. In DNA form, the CDR3 reads TGCGCCAGCAGCCAAATCCAAAATAGCAATCAGCCCCAGCATTTT.

The CDR3 region has the DNA TGTGCCAGCAGGGGACAGTTAACCTTCTACGAGCAGTACTTC. Protein sequence: CASRGQLTFYEQYF. The rearrangement uses TRBV2 and TRBJ2-7; TRBD1 matches at 7 bases. Per the germline V gene, CDR1 is SNHLY and CDR2 is FYNNEI. Unmatched junction bases numbered 8, after V lost 6 bases and J lost 3 bases. The CDR3 is 14 amino acids.

A single count supports this clone. The chain employs TRBV27 and TRBJ2-7; TRBD2 agrees at 7 bases. CDR1 and CDR2 from the germline V gene are MNHEY and SMNVEV (reference sequence). After removal of 11 bases from V and 4 bases from J, the junction contained 11 bases not matched to a gene. CDR3 length: 13 amino acids. As DNA, the CDR3 is TGTGCCCTGGTGGGAGGGGCATCTTACGAGCAGTACTTC. Protein sequence: CALVGGASYEQYF.

The rearrangement links TRBV28 to TRBJ2-7, with 8 nucleotides matching TRBD2. The J segment lost 2 bases and the V segment lost 4 bases, leaving 13 bases of the junction unmatched. CDR1 is MDHEN, CDR2 SYDVKM, per germline. This CDR3 is 17 amino acids long. CDR3 DNA: TGTGCCAGCAGTTGGGGAGTAGTGGTAGCGGGGACCTACGAGCAGTACTTC. Protein: CASSWGVVVAGTYEQYF.

The rearrangement joins TRBV30 to TRBJ2-2; D might be TRBD1 or TRBD2, each matching 5 bases. Between the trimmed V and J ends, which lost 3 bases and 5 bases, there was a span of 13 bases. This CDR3 has 14 amino acids. Germline values: CDR1 GTSNPN, CDR2 SVGIG (reference sequence). CDR3 region: CAWRGTRRTGELFF. DNA for the CDR3: TGTGCCTGGAGAGGGACCCGGAGGACCGGGGAGCTGTTTTTT.

This chain joins TRBV30 and TRBJ2-7; D is unresolved. The CDR3 contains 11 residues. V was trimmed by 2 bases and J by 2 bases, leaving 4 bases between them. Germline V lookup: CDR1 GTSNPN, CDR2 SVGIG (reference sequence). In DNA, the CDR3 is TGTGCCTGGAGTCCGGCCTACGAGCAGTACTTC. Protein: CAWSPAYEQYF.

The chain has TRBV5-6 and TRBJ2-6, with D perhaps being TRBD1 or TRBD2 (6 bases each). Between the trimmed V and J ends, which lost 4 bases and 1 base, there was a span of 21 bases. The CDR3 extends over 19 amino acids. Germline V lookup: CDR1 SGHDT, CDR2 YYEEEE. CDR3 sequence reads: CASSLGTGHRESGANVLTF. The CDR3 DNA sequence: TGTGCCAGCAGCCTTGGGACGGGACATCGGGAGTCTGGGGCCAACGTCCTGACTTTC. Together with reference TRBV5-6 and TRBJ2-6, the CDR3 gives the full variable domain: DAGVTQSPTHLIKTRGQQVTLRCSPKSGHDTVSWYQQALGQGPQFIFQYYEEEERQRGNFPDRFSGHQFPNYSSELNVNALLLGDSALYLCASSLGTGHRESGANVLTFGAGSRLTVL.

The chain's CDR3 is CASTTTYNYGYTF. The CDR3 DNA sequence: TGTGCCAGCACCACGACCTATAACTATGGCTACACCTTC. The chain recombines TRBV2 with TRBJ1-2, with D hard to call. Germline assignment: CDR1 SNHLY and CDR2 FYNNEI. There are 13 residues in the CDR3. Between the trimmed V and J ends, which lost 7 bases and 1 base, there was a span of 10 bases.

The chain joins TRBV7-9 to TRBJ1-2; D remains unclear. Trimming took 11 bases from V and 4 from J, leaving 20 bases between them. This CDR3 region has 14 residues. CDR1 is SEHNR and CDR2 is FQNEAQ in the germline V gene (reference sequence). CDR3 DNA: TGTGCCTCCTGGGAGGGCAGTCTATCCTATGGCTACACCTTC. Translated: CASWEGSLSYGYTF.